This entry describes one T cell receptor beta chain. The assay was immunoSEQ multiplex PCR, and TCRdb's table has in-frame clones only and misses some. Here the sample spans 150,000 to 200,000 clones, more than 80% being singletons. The source of the sample is a study of blood T cell repertoires in COVID-19. Germline V gives CDR1 LNHDA, CDR2 SQIVND (reference sequence). V was clipped by 3 bases and J by 5 bases; unmatched bases: 1. This CDR3 region has 14 residues. The sequenced material came from peripheral blood. The receptor was derived from a human donor in a cohort sampled during active COVID-19. This chain connects TRBV19 to TRBJ1-1; 12 bases match TRBD1. Written as DNA, the CDR3 is TGTGCCAGTAGTATGGGACAGGGGGCAACTGAAGCTTTCTTT. Amino acids: CASSMGQGATEAFF.